These 9 T cell receptor beta chains came from one sample sequenced in a study of CD4 T cells in relation to SARS-CoV-2 and coronaviruses. Clones were sequenced by immunoSEQ multiplex PCR, and TCRdb holds only the in-frame ones, with some missing. The sample lists some 65,000 clones, over 70% seen once, with around 1.6% in the top ten. Before the COVID-19 pandemic, during about 2010-2018, CD4+ T cells were taken from unexposed donors. The sample taken for sequencing was memory CD4+ T cells from PBMCs. These receptors were obtained from a human donor in good health.

This clone has a single count. The V call is TRBV14, the J call TRBJ2-7, with D tentatively TRBD2 (6 bases). The CDR3 contains 14 residues. V was clipped by 4 bases and J by 0 bases, with 10 bases between them. Germline assignment: CDR1 SGHDN and CDR2 FVKESK. CDR3 nucleotide sequence: TGTGCCAGCAGCCCGCTGCGGGGCTCCTACGAGCAGTACTTC. Translation gives CASSPLRGSYEQYF.

The chain has TRBV24-1 and TRBJ2-7; D not resolved. Germline CDR1 and CDR2: KGHDR and SFDVKD. The CDR3 covers 12 residues. Trimming removed 6 bases at V and 2 bases at J, with 7 bases between. CDR3 sequence: CATSHDTYEQYF. CDR3 sequence (DNA): TGTGCCACCAGTCACGACACCTACGAGCAGTACTTC.

The gene calls are TRBV27 and TRBJ1-3, with D unresolved. The CDR3 contains 16 residues. Per germline, CDR1 MNHEY and CDR2 SMNVEV (reference sequence). V was cut by 1 base and J by 4 bases, with 14 bases left in between. CDR3 protein: CASSLFFPGSGNTIYF. DNA for the CDR3: TGTGCCAGCAGTTTATTCTTCCCGGGGTCAGGAAACACCATATATTTT.

The CDR3 nucleotides are TGTGCCTGGAGTCCGGACACCGGGGAGCTGTTTTTT. Encoded protein: CAWSPDTGELFF. The chain has TRBV30 and TRBJ2-2; no firm D call. The CDR3 totals 12 residues. Germline CDR1 and CDR2: GTSNPN and SVGIG (reference sequence). The V end was cut by 2 bases, the J end by 3 bases, with 4 bases between.

The chain has TRBV20-1 and TRBJ2-7; D is uncertain. CDR1 and CDR2 from the germline V gene are DFQATT and SNEGSKA (reference sequence). The CDR3 contains 15 residues. V lost 3 bases, J lost 0 bases, and 15 bases lay in between. The chain's CDR3 is CSASHGQAVSYEQYF. The CDR3 nucleotides read TGCAGTGCTAGTCACGGCCAGGCGGTCTCCTACGAGCAGTACTTC.

This chain uses TRBV27 with TRBJ2-2, with D possibly being TRBD1 or TRBD2 (5 bases each). Germline assignment: CDR1 MNHEY and CDR2 SMNVEV (reference sequence). The CDR3 is made up of 20 amino acids. Trimming removed 3 bases at V and 5 bases at J, with 28 bases between. CDR3 DNA: TGTGCCAGCAGTTTCCACGGCAGTGTTGGGGGAGTTTTGTTAACCGGGGAGCTGTTTTTT. Residues: CASSFHGSVGGVLLTGELFF.

CDR3 amino acids: CASSSWTAFGYTF. The CDR3 DNA sequence: TGTGCCAGCAGTTCCTGGACAGCGTTCGGCTACACCTTC. V is TRBV27 and J is TRBJ1-2; D is perhaps TRBD1 (6 bases). The V gene's germline CDR1 is MNHEY and CDR2 SMNVEV (reference sequence). The ends were cut back, 4 bases at V and 8 bases at J, with 14 bases in the middle. This CDR3 spans 13 amino acids.

The chain uses TRBV6-1 and TRBJ2-5, with D perhaps TRBD2 (5 bases). V was clipped by 0 bases and J by 7 bases, with 12 bases between them. Germline lookup yields CDR1 MNHNS and CDR2 SASEGT. CDR3 length: 14 residues. The CDR3 coding sequence is TGTGCCAGCAGTGAAGCCGTACGGGCGGGGACCCAGTACTTC. Protein product: CASSEAVRAGTQYF.

The chain carries TRBV7-3 and TRBJ2-3; D tentatively reads TRBD1 or TRBD2 (6 bases each). V dropped 1 base and J dropped 9 bases, with 32 bases sitting between them. This CDR3 contains 20 residues. Germline CDR1 SGHTA, CDR2 FQGTGA. The CDR3 spells CASSLIGTGRGGHPSGTQYF. The CDR3 nucleotides are TGTGCCAGCAGCTTAATAGGGACGGGGAGAGGGGGGCACCCTTCGGGGACGCAGTATTTT.